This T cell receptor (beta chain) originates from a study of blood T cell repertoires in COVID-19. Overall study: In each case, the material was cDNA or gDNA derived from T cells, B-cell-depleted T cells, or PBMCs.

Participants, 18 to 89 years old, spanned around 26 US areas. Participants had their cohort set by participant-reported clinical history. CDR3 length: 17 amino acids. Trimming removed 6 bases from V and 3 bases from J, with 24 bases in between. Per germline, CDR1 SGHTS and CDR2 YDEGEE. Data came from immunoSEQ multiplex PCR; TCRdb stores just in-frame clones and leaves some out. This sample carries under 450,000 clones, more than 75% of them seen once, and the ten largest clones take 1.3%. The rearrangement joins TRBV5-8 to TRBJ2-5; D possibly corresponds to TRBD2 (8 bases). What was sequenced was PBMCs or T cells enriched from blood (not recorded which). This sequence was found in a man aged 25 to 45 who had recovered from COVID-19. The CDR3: CASTSGRGLIAEETQYF. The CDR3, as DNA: TGTGCCAGCACCTCCGGGAGGGGGCTAATCGCGGAAGAGACCCAGTACTTC.